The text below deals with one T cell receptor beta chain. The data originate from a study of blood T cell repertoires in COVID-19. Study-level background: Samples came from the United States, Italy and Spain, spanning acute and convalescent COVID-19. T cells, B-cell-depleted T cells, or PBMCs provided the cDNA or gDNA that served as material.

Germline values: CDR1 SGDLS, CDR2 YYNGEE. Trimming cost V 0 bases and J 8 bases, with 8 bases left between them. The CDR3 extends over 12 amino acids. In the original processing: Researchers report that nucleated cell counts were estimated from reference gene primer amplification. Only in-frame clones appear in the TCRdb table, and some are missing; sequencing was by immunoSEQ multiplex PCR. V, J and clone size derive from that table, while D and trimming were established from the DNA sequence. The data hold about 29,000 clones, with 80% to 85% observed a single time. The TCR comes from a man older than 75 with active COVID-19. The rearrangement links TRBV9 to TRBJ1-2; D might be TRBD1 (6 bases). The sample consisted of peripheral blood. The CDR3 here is CASSVGGLGYTF. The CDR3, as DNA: TGTGCCAGCAGCGTAGGGGGGCTCGGCTACACCTTC.